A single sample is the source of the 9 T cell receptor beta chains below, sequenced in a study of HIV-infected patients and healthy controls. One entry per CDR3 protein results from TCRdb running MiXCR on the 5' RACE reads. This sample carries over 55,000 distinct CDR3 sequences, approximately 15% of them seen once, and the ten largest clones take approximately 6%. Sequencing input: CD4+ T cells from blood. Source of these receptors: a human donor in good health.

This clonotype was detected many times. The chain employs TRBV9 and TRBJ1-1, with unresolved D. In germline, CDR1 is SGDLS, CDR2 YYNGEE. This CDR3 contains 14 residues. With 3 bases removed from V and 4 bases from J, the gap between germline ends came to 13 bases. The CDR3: CASSGSPASTEAFF. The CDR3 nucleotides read TGTGCCAGCAGCGGGTCCCCGGCGAGCACTGAAGCTTTCTTT.

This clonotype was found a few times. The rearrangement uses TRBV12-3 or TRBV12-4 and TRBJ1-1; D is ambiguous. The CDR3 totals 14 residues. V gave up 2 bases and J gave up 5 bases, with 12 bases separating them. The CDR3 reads CASSLLEYGTEAFF. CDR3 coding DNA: TGTGCCAGCAGTTTATTGGAGTATGGGACTGAAGCTTTCTTT.

The CDR3 protein is CASTTLPTLSYNEQFF. DNA for the CDR3: TGTGCCAGTACCACGCTCCCTACCCTCTCCTACAATGAGCAGTTCTTC. The chain uses TRBV19 and TRBJ2-1; D unresolved. The CDR3 length is 16 residues. Germline V gives CDR1 LNHDA, CDR2 SQIVND (reference sequence). V shed 7 bases and J shed 0 bases, with 16 bases lying between them.

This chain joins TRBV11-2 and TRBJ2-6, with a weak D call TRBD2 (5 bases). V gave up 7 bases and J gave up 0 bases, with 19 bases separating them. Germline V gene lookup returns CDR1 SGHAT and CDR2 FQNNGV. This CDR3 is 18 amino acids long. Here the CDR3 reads CASTRGGLPYSGANVLTF. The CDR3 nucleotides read TGTGCCAGCACCAGAGGAGGCCTACCGTACTCTGGGGCCAACGTCCTGACTTTC. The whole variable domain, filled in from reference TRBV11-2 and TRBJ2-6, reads EAGVAQSPRYKIIEKRQSVAFWCNPISGHATLYWYQQILGQGPKLLIQFQNNGVVDDSQLPKDRFSAERLKGVDSTLKIQPAKLEDSAVYLCASTRGGLPYSGANVLTFGAGSRLTVL.

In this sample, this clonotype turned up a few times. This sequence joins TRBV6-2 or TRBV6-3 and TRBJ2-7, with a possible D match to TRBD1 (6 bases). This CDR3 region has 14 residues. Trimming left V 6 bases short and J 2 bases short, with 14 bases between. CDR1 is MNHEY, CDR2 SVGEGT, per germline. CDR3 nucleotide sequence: TGTGCCAGCAGACCAACAGGGATGGCCTACGAGCAGTACTTC. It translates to CASRPTGMAYEQYF.

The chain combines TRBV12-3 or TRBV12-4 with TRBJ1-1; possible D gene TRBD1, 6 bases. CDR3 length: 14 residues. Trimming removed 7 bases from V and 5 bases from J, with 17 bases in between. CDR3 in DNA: TGTGCCAGCACCCCTTGGAACAGGGAAACTGAAGCTTTCTTT. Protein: CASTPWNRETEAFF.

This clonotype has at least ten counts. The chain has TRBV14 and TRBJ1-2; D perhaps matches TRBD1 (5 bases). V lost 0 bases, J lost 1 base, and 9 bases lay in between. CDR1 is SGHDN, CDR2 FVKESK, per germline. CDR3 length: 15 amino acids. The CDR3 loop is CASSQEGTINYGYTF. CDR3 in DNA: TGTGCCAGCAGCCAAGAGGGGACTATTAACTATGGCTACACCTTC. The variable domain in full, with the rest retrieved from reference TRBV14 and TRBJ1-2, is EAGVTQFPSHSVIEKGQTVTLRCDPISGHDNLYWYRRVMGKEIKFLLHFVKESKQDESGMPNNRFLAERTGGTYSTLKVQPAELEDSGVYFCASSQEGTINYGYTFGSGTRLTVV.

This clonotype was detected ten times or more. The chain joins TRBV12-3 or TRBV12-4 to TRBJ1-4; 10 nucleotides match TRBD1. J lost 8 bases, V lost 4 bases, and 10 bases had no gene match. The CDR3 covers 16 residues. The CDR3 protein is CASSYTFGTGDEKLFF. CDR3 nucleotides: TGTGCCAGCAGTTACACCTTCGGGACAGGGGACGAAAAACTGTTTTTT.

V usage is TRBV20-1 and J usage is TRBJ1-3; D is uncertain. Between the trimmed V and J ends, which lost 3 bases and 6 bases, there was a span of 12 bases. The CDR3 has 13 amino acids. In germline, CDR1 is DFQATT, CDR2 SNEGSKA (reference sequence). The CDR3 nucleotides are TGCAGTGCTAGGGCTGAGACTTTAAACACCATATATTTT. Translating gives CSARAETLNTIYF.